These 14 T cell receptor beta chains originate from one sample sequenced in a study of cytomegalovirus exposure and HLA in healthy donors. A multiplex PCR was run with 60 Vbeta primers and 13 Jbeta primers. Measured with immunoSEQ multiplex PCR; TCRdb has only the in-frame clones, and not every one. The sample yields over 150,000 clones, roughly three quarters seen once. Sequencing input: PBMCs. These receptors all come from a young woman in good health and CMV-seronegative.

CDR3 residues: CASSLMRDLGRGETQYF. The DNA for the CDR3 is TGTGCCAGCAGTTTAATGAGGGACTTAGGGAGAGGAGAGACCCAGTACTTC. The chain couples TRBV28 to TRBJ2-5; perhaps TRBD2 as D (6 bases). V lost 2 bases and J 4 bases, leaving 20 bases between the germline ends. Per the germline V gene, CDR1 is MDHEN and CDR2 is SYDVKM. The CDR3 is 17 residues long.

The chain joins TRBV25-1 to TRBJ2-2, with 12 positions matching TRBD1. Per germline, CDR1 MGHDK and CDR2 SYGVNS. Trimming cost V 2 bases and J 8 bases; bases outside gene matches: 6. This CDR3 spans 16 amino acids. CDR3 region: CASSEPGQGAEGELFF. CDR3 bases: TGTGCCAGCAGTGAACCGGGACAGGGGGCGGAGGGGGAGCTGTTTTTT.

The rearrangement links TRBV15 to TRBJ2-3; no firm D call. The V and J ends lost 0 bases and 3 bases respectively, with 13 bases between them. Germline V gene data show CDR1 as LNHNV and CDR2 as YYDKDF (reference sequence). The CDR3 spans 16 residues. CDR3 protein: CATSRDVSSRTDTQYF. In DNA, the CDR3 is TGTGCCACCAGCAGAGACGTCAGCTCTAGAACAGATACGCAGTATTTT.

This clone has only one observation. J is TRBJ1-3 and V is TRBV28, with TRBD1 matching 7 bases. The CDR3 sequence is 14 residues long. Germline V gene data show CDR1 as MDHEN and CDR2 as SYDVKM. V lost 4 bases to trimming and J lost 1 base; unmatched junction nucleotides: 1. The CDR3 region is CASSSTGSGNTIYF. CDR3 nucleotide sequence: TGTGCCAGCAGTTCGACAGGGTCTGGAAACACCATATATTTT.

This clone was recorded once. CDR3 sequence reads: CASSYSSGAKGDEQFF. CDR3 in DNA: TGTGCCAGCAGTTACTCGAGTGGGGCTAAGGGTGATGAGCAGTTCTTC. The chain carries TRBV6-5 and TRBJ2-1; tentatively, D is TRBD1 (5 bases). The ends were cut back, 0 bases at V and 8 bases at J, with 17 bases in the middle. The CDR3 has 16 residues. Germline V gene data show CDR1 as MNHEY and CDR2 as SVGAGI.

The gene calls are TRBV7-3 and TRBJ1-1, with D possibly TRBD1 on 5 matching bases. This CDR3 has 14 amino acids. V shed 1 base and J shed 5 bases, with 11 bases lying between them. CDR1 is SGHTA, CDR2 FQGTGA, per germline. CDR3 in DNA: TGTGCCAGCAGCTTAAGGGCGGGGACTACTGAAGCTTTCTTT. It codes for CASSLRAGTTEAFF.

This chain uses TRBV9 with TRBJ2-4; 9 bases are shared with TRBD2. Germline CDR1 is SGDLS and CDR2 is YYNGEE. This CDR3 is 19 amino acids long. V lost 3 bases to trimming and J lost 0 bases; unmatched junction nucleotides: 13. In DNA form, the CDR3 reads TGTGCCAGCAGCGCCTCCGGGACTAGCTCCTCCCTAGCCAAAAACATTCAGTACTTC. Translating gives CASSASGTSSSLAKNIQYF. Supplemented by reference TRBV9 and TRBJ2-4, the full variable domain reads DSGVTQTPKHLITATGQRVTLRCSPRSGDLSVYWYQQSLDQGLQFLIQYYNGEERAKGNILERFSAQQFPDLHSELNLSSLELGDSALYFCASSASGTSSSLAKNIQYFGAGTRLSVL.

The CDR3 spells CAISESLGGVGELFF. CDR3 nucleotides: TGTGCCATCAGTGAGTCGCTGGGAGGGGTCGGGGAGCTGTTTTTT. J is TRBJ2-2 and V is TRBV10-3; 7 positions agree with TRBD2. This CDR3 spans 15 amino acids. J gave up 7 bases and V 0 bases, and 5 bases lay outside the gene matches. The germline V gene has CDR1 ENHRY and CDR2 SYGVKD.

Here the CDR3 reads CASSLHRGSYNEQFF. The CDR3 DNA follows: TGTGCCAGCAGCTTACACCGGGGCTCCTACAATGAGCAGTTCTTC. V usage is TRBV7-3 and J usage is TRBJ2-1; D perhaps matches TRBD2 (5 bases). Per the germline V gene, CDR1 is SGHTA and CDR2 is FQGTGA. V gave up 2 bases and J gave up 0 bases, with 8 bases separating them. The CDR3 is made up of 15 amino acids.

This clone was found a few times. The chain carries TRBV5-6 and TRBJ1-3; 10 bases match TRBD1. CDR3 length equals 16 residues. The germline V gene has CDR1 SGHDT and CDR2 YYEEEE. Germline trimming cut 4 bases from V and 2 bases from J; bases unmatched to any gene: 6. This CDR3 reads CASSPDRGIAGNTIYF. CDR3 bases: TGTGCCAGCAGCCCGGACAGGGGGATTGCTGGAAACACCATATATTTT. Complete variable domain (other parts from reference TRBV5-6 and TRBJ1-3): DAGVTQSPTHLIKTRGQQVTLRCSPKSGHDTVSWYQQALGQGPQFIFQYYEEEERQRGNFPDRFSGHQFPNYSSELNVNALLLGDSALYLCASSPDRGIAGNTIYFGEGSWLTVV.

This chain uses TRBV11-2 with TRBJ2-7; 9 nucleotides line up with TRBD1. CDR1 and CDR2 (germline): SGHAT, FQNNGV. J gave up 1 base and V 7 bases, and 5 bases lay outside the gene matches. This CDR3 contains 14 residues. This CDR3 reads CASKTGGSSYEQYF. The CDR3 DNA sequence: TGTGCCAGCAAGACAGGGGGGTCTTCCTACGAGCAGTACTTC.

V is TRBV5-1 and J is TRBJ1-6, with TRBD1 matching over 9 bases. The V and J ends lost 0 bases and 7 bases, in that order; junction bases with no gene match: 2. Germline V CDR1 and CDR2: SGHRS, YFSETQ. The CDR3 is made up of 15 amino acids. The CDR3 region has the DNA TGCGCCAGCAGCTTGGGGACAGGGGAGAATTCACCCCTCCACTTT. This codes for CASSLGTGENSPLHF.

This clone was counted a single time. The chain carries TRBV30 and TRBJ1-1, with a weak D call TRBD1 (6 bases). Germline CDR1 and CDR2: GTSNPN and SVGIG (reference sequence). Trimming shortened V by 5 bases and J by 1 base, and 11 bases separated the two germline ends. The CDR3 covers 13 residues. The CDR3: CAWGGKKNTEAFF. Here the CDR3 DNA reads TGTGCCTGGGGGGGCAAGAAGAACACTGAAGCTTTCTTT.

The gene calls are TRBV4-2 and TRBJ2-5; maybe TRBD1 (6 bases). Germline V gives CDR1 LGHNA, CDR2 YNFKEQ. The CDR3 is 13 amino acids. With 3 bases removed from V and 3 bases from J, the gap between germline ends came to 8 bases. DNA of the CDR3: TGTGCCAGCAGCCACGGACAGAAAGAGACCCAGTACTTC. It specifies CASSHGQKETQYF.